Each of the 7 T cell receptor beta chains below was sequenced from the same sample in a study of Ad26.COV2.S vaccination and SARS-CoV-2 variants. Sequencing was performed with immunoSEQ multiplex PCR; in TCRdb, only in-frame clones are kept and a portion is missing. The sample lists fewer than 800,000 clones, approximately 88% occurring once. Treatment denoted: over 15 received Ad26.COV2.S at low or high dose, single or two shots; a few received placebo; per-sample allocation not given. Sample collection was performed on day 63 after the first vaccine or placebo injection. The material was peripheral blood, obtained in a trial of Ad26.COV2.S vaccine versus placebo. The source is a person between 18 and 60 years old who received the Ad26.COV2.S COVID-19 vaccine or a placebo.

A single count supports this clone. The rearrangement links TRBV5-1 to TRBJ2-7, with D perhaps matching TRBD1 (6 bases). Germline V gene sequence: CDR1 SGHRS, CDR2 YFSETQ. V was shortened by 4 bases and J by 6 bases, with 17 bases between the two germline ends. This CDR3 is built from 14 residues. The DNA for the CDR3 is TGCGCCAGCAGCACCCGGGCCCCGACAGGCGAGCAGTACTTC. As protein: CASSTRAPTGEQYF.

V is TRBV5-1 and J is TRBJ2-3, with a weak D call TRBD2 (5 bases). The CDR3 extends over 15 amino acids. The germline V and J ends were trimmed by 0 bases and 4 bases, with 12 bases remaining between them. Germline CDR1 is SGHRS and CDR2 is YFSETQ. The chain's CDR3 is CASSLAQTIADTQYF. CDR3 DNA: TGCGCCAGCAGCTTGGCCCAGACTATCGCAGATACGCAGTATTTT.

This chain uses TRBV6-2 or TRBV6-3 with TRBJ1-5; possibly TRBD1 for D (5 bases). This CDR3 is built from 15 residues. CDR1 MNHEY and CDR2 SVGEGT come from the germline V gene. Trimming shortened V by 0 bases and J by 6 bases, and 12 bases separated the two germline ends. In DNA, the CDR3 is TGTGCCAGCAGTTACTCGGGCAGGGCGGTTCAGCCCCAGCATTTT. This translates into CASSYSGRAVQPQHF.

The DNA of the CDR3 is TGCGCCAGCAGCTTGATTCCGGGACAGCTTTATGGCTACACCTTC. This codes for CASSLIPGQLYGYTF. The chain recombines TRBV5-1 with TRBJ1-2; 7 bases fit TRBD1. The germline V gene encodes CDR1 SGHRS and CDR2 YFSETQ. V was clipped by 1 base and J by 5 bases; unmatched bases: 8. CDR3 length equals 15 residues.

The J gene is TRBJ1-1, the V gene TRBV25-1; a weak D match, TRBD1 (5 bases). The CDR3 runs 14 residues. V was pared by 0 bases and J by 1 base, with 6 bases between. The germline gives CDR1 MGHDK, CDR2 SYGVNS. Here the CDR3 DNA reads TGTGCCAGCAGTGAATACGGGGGGAACACTGAAGCTTTCTTT. This gives the protein CASSEYGGNTEAFF.

As regards this clone: The identical CDR3 is also encoded by other nucleotide sequences in the sample. J is TRBJ1-2 and V is TRBV6-5; D not certain. This CDR3 comprises 14 residues. The germline V gene has CDR1 MNHEY and CDR2 SVGAGI. Trimming stripped 0 bases from V and 4 bases from J, with 9 bases between. The DNA of the CDR3 is TGTGCCAGCAGTTACTCGATGGGTAGCTATGGCTACACCTTC. It is translated as CASSYSMGSYGYTF.

This chain uses TRBV30 with TRBJ2-5; possible D gene TRBD1, 5 bases. The ends were cut back, 1 base at V and 1 base at J, with 10 bases in the middle. The germline V gene has CDR1 GTSNPN and CDR2 SVGIG (reference sequence). This CDR3 has 14 residues. The CDR3 DNA reads TGTGCCTGGAGTGGGGGCAGACCCCAAGAGACCCAGTACTTC. This translates into CAWSGGRPQETQYF.